The T cell receptor beta chain described here comes from a study of blood T cell repertoires in COVID-19. Recovered status applied to Cohort 3 donors who had two consecutive negative PCRs. It also applied to those with clearance or with symptom resolution. Profiling relied on immunoSEQ multiplex PCR, and the TCRdb table lists in-frame clones only, not all of them. This table has around 500,000 clones, less than 90% appearing once. The CDR3 consists of 17 residues. The V gene's germline CDR1 is KGHSH and CDR2 LQKENI. Trimming left V 4 bases short and J 0 bases short, with 16 bases between. This receptor was identified in a woman in her sixties or seventies who had recovered from COVID-19. Sequencing used PBMCs or T cells enriched from blood (not recorded which). The chain employs TRBV18 and TRBJ2-1; D perhaps matches TRBD2 (5 bases). The CDR3 spells CASSLILTTSSYNEQFF. The CDR3 coding sequence is TGTGCCAGCTCACTCATATTGACTACCAGCTCCTACAATGAGCAGTTCTTC.